One and the same sample provided the 20 T cell receptor beta chains below, sequenced in a study of cytomegalovirus exposure and HLA in healthy donors. PCR employed 60 Vbeta and 13 Jbeta primers. Sequenced by immunoSEQ multiplex PCR; TCRdb stores in-frame clones only, minus some. The sample is made up of 150,000 to 200,000 clones, and the top ten hold less than 6.5% of it. Sample: PBMCs. All receptors derive from a man aged 25 to 40 in good health and CMV-seronegative.

This chain links TRBV6-5 with TRBJ1-5; TRBD1 agrees at 7 bases. The CDR3 spans 13 residues. V lost 5 bases and J lost 9; bases outside the gene matches: 7. Germline lookup yields CDR1 MNHEY and CDR2 SVGAGI. For the CDR3, the DNA is TGTGCCAGCAGTGGACAGGTTTATGGGCCCCAGCATTTT. Protein sequence: CASSGQVYGPQHF.

This chain joins TRBV18 and TRBJ1-4, with TRBD1 identical over 7 bases. The CDR3 runs to 15 residues. The V gene end was trimmed by 3 bases and the J gene end by 5 bases; junction bases not matched to a gene: 6. Germline assignment: CDR1 KGHSH and CDR2 LQKENI. The CDR3 here is CASSPRTGPNEKLFF. The CDR3 nucleotides read TGTGCCAGCTCACCTAGGACAGGCCCAAATGAAAAACTGTTTTTT.

The rearrangement links TRBV6-4 to TRBJ2-1, with TRBD2 matching 14 bases. Losses at the gene ends were 4 bases for V and 5 bases for J; bases not matched to a gene: 1. This CDR3 is built from 15 residues. Germline CDR1 is MRHNA and CDR2 is SNTAGT. The CDR3 sequence is CASSGGLAGDNEQFF. The CDR3 DNA sequence: TGTGCCAGCAGTGGGGGACTAGCGGGAGACAATGAGCAGTTCTTC.

The V gene is TRBV6-5, the J gene TRBJ1-2; 7 positions match TRBD1. CDR3 length: 14 amino acids. The germline CDR1 and CDR2 sequences are MNHEY and SVGAGI. V shed 5 bases, J shed 7 bases, and the junction held 10 bases outside the gene matches. CDR3 bases: TGTGCCAGCAGTGACCGGGACAGAGCTTTTGGCTACACCTTC. As protein: CASSDRDRAFGYTF.

The rearrangement joins TRBV29-1 to TRBJ2-7, with 13 bases aligning to TRBD2. The CDR3 spans 17 residues. J gave up 2 bases and V 6 bases, and 13 bases lay outside the gene matches. Germline values: CDR1 SQVTM, CDR2 ANQGSEA. The CDR3 sequence is CSVEKGLAGEGTYEQYF. CDR3 DNA: TGCAGCGTGGAGAAAGGACTAGCGGGAGAGGGCACCTACGAGCAGTACTTC.

The V call is TRBV9, the J call TRBJ2-2; TRBD1 aligns across 7 bases. Looked up from germline, CDR1 is SGDLS and CDR2 is YYNGEE. The length of the CDR3 is 16 residues. Trimming at V came to 0 bases and at J to 0 bases, leaving 2 bases not matched to a gene. The CDR3 reads CASSVVDRANTGELFF. The CDR3 region has the DNA TGTGCCAGCAGCGTAGTAGACAGGGCGAACACCGGGGAGCTGTTTTTT.

The J gene is TRBJ2-2, the V gene TRBV27; 9 bases agree with TRBD1. The V gene end was trimmed by 6 bases and the J gene end by 6 bases; junction bases not matched to a gene: 8. CDR1 and CDR2 from the germline V gene are MNHEY and SMNVEV (reference sequence). The CDR3 loop spans 15 amino acids. Written as DNA, the CDR3 is TGTGCCAGCAGGCCAGAACAGGGGGCGGCCGGGGAGCTGTTTTTT. Translation: CASRPEQGAAGELFF.

V is TRBV4-3 and J is TRBJ1-4; no firm D call. The V gene's germline CDR1 is LGHNA and CDR2 YSLEER. V was pared by 0 bases and J by 9 bases, with 8 bases between. The CDR3 spans 13 residues. The DNA of the CDR3 is TGCGCCAGCAGCCAAGATCTTGTTCAAAAACTGTTTTTT. As protein: CASSQDLVQKLFF.

This chain joins TRBV2 and TRBJ2-3; D is possibly TRBD2 (6 bases). V was clipped by 3 bases and J by 2 bases, with 12 bases between them. The CDR3 runs 15 residues. CDR1 SNHLY and CDR2 FYNNEI come from the germline V gene. CDR3: CASSENSGYTDTQYF. In DNA, the CDR3 is TGTGCCAGCAGTGAGAACAGCGGGTACACAGATACGCAGTATTTT.

The V call is TRBV7-7, the J call TRBJ2-3; 14 nucleotides line up with TRBD2. With 4 bases clipped from V and 6 bases from J, the junction kept 3 bases outside the gene matches. CDR3 length: 15 amino acids. The germline CDR1 and CDR2 sequences are SSHAT and FNYEAQ (reference sequence). CDR3 region: CASSSGLAGVDTQYF. The DNA of the CDR3 is TGTGCCAGCAGCTCGGGACTAGCGGGAGTGGATACGCAGTATTTT. Based on the CDR3 plus reference TRBV7-7 and TRBJ2-3, the full variable domain is GAGVSQSPRYKVTKRGQDVTLRCDPISSHATLYWYQQALGQGPEFLTYFNYEAQPDKSGLPSDRFSAERPEGSISTLTIQRTEQRDSAMYRCASSSGLAGVDTQYFGPGTRLTVL.

The chain has TRBV19 and TRBJ1-4, with D tentatively TRBD1 (6 bases). The CDR3 spans 12 residues. With 5 bases removed from V and 13 bases from J, the gap between germline ends came to 14 bases. Germline V gene data show CDR1 as LNHDA and CDR2 as SQIVND (reference sequence). The CDR3 here is CASSSGTFLLFF. In DNA, the CDR3 is TGTGCCAGTAGTTCCGGGACATTCCTACTGTTTTTT.

The chain employs TRBV30 and TRBJ2-1; 7 bases match TRBD2. Per the germline V gene, CDR1 is GTSNPN and CDR2 is SVGIG (reference sequence). V gave up 7 bases and J gave up 7 bases; unmatched junction bases: 13. The CDR3 covers 14 residues. Written as DNA, the CDR3 is TGTGCCTTGACTAGCATCAAACCCTTTAATGAGCAGTTCTTC. Translated: CALTSIKPFNEQFF.

This chain connects TRBV7-2 to TRBJ2-7; 8 nucleotides align to TRBD1. J lost 5 bases, V lost 5 bases, and 11 bases had no gene match. The CDR3 is made up of 15 amino acids. Germline CDR1 and CDR2: SGHTA and FQGNSA. In nucleotides, the CDR3 is TGTGCCAGCAGCCCCGGGACAGGTAGAGGCGACGAGCAGTACTTC. Its protein is CASSPGTGRGDEQYF.

A remark on this clone: The same CDR3 arises from other DNA sequences in this sample as well. The gene calls are TRBV6-5 and TRBJ2-3, with no clear D. Trimming shortened V by 4 bases and J by 5 bases, and 4 bases separated the two germline ends. The CDR3 runs to 11 residues. Per germline, CDR1 MNHEY and CDR2 SVGAGI. The CDR3 spells CASSSIDTQYF. DNA of the CDR3: TGTGCCAGCAGTTCTATAGATACGCAGTATTTT.

V and J are TRBV9 and TRBJ2-1; TRBD2 matches 13 bases. The CDR3 length is 16 residues. After removal of 5 bases from V and 7 bases from J, the junction contained 9 bases not matched to a gene. Germline V gene data show CDR1 as SGDLS and CDR2 as YYNGEE. The DNA of the CDR3 is TGTGCCAGCAGTGCGGACGGACTAGCGGGAGTAAATGAGCAGTTCTTC. Encoded protein: CASSADGLAGVNEQFF.

The gene calls are TRBV5-1 and TRBJ2-7, with 9 bases identical to TRBD2. The CDR3 is made up of 15 amino acids. In germline, CDR1 is SGHRS, CDR2 YFSETQ. The V segment lost 7 bases and the J segment 3 bases; nucleotides outside the gene matches: 11. DNA of the CDR3: TGCGCCAGCTCATGGTCGACTAGCGGACACTACGAGCAGTACTTC. Translating gives CASSWSTSGHYEQYF.

CDR3 DNA: TGTGCCAGCAGTACACCGTCCGGGGGTCAGCCCCAGCATTTT. This codes for CASSTPSGGQPQHF. The chain combines TRBV28 with TRBJ1-5, with D perhaps matching TRBD1 (5 bases). CDR1 is MDHEN and CDR2 is SYDVKM in the germline V gene. The CDR3 extends over 14 amino acids. V was shortened by 5 bases and J by 6 bases, with 14 bases between the two germline ends. Using reference TRBV28 and TRBJ1-5 for the parts outside the CDR3, the full variable domain is DVKVTQSSRYLVKRTGEKVFLECVQDMDHENMFWYRQDPGLGLRLIYFSYDVKMKEKGDIPEGYSVSREKKERFSLILESASTNQTSMYLCASSTPSGGQPQHFGDGTRLSIL.

Comment on this clone: An end of the junction does not agree with germline; a read error may underlie this. The rearrangement uses TRBV6-5 and TRBJ1-6, with D perhaps matching TRBD1 (5 bases). Germline V CDR1 and CDR2: MNHEY, SVGAGI. This CDR3 has 11 residues. Here the CDR3 reads CASSYAGTIGF. As DNA, the CDR3 is TGTGCCAGCAGTTACGCGGGGACGATAGGGTTC.

The chain combines TRBV25-1 with TRBJ2-3; 7 positions agree with TRBD1. V lost 6 bases to trimming and J lost 6 bases; unmatched junction nucleotides: 12. This CDR3 comprises 15 residues. The germline gives CDR1 MGHDK, CDR2 SYGVNS. In DNA form, the CDR3 reads TGTGCCAGCAGCGAGGACAGGATTCGCCATGATACGCAGTATTTT. It encodes CASSEDRIRHDTQYF.

The gene calls are TRBV6-5 and TRBJ1-2; weak D call: TRBD1 (5 bases). CDR3 size: 16 residues. Between the trimmed V and J ends, which lost 1 base and 0 bases, there was a span of 12 bases. CDR1 and CDR2 from the germline V gene are MNHEY and SVGAGI. CDR3 nucleotides: TGTGCCAGCAGTTACTTGGTGGGGCATGCTAACTATGGCTACACCTTC. It translates to CASSYLVGHANYGYTF.